This is a list of T cell receptor beta chains from one sample in a study of T cells of healthy individuals. TCRdb ran MiXCR on the 5' RACE reads and lists one entry per CDR3 protein. The table records about 53,000 distinct CDR3 sequences, 14% to 15% of them present only once. The source is a human donor in good health. The CDR3 runs from the conserved cysteine through the conserved F or W. A D gene is named only where the DNA matches it firmly. Clone size is not always given. Where it is, it says once, few, many or a class for expanded clones.

size: -
J: TRBJ2-5
D: -
V: TRBV7-3
DNA: TGTGCCAGCAGCCGGGTCGGCGGGGCGGATGAGACCCAGTACTTC
CDR3: CASSRVGGADETQYF

size: -
J: TRBJ2-2
D: -
V: TRBV4-3
DNA: TGCGCCAGCAGCCAAGAATCAAGGGGGGCCGGGGAGCTGTTTTTT
CDR3: CASSQESRGAGELFF

size: few
J: TRBJ1-1
D: -
V: TRBV4-3
DNA: TGCGCCAGCAGCCAAGATGCCGGTGGCAGGTCGGTTGAAGCTTTCTTT
CDR3: CASSQDAGGRSVEAFF

size: few
J: TRBJ2-3
D: -
V: TRBV6-5
DNA: TGTGCCAGCAGACGCCTAGGGACAGATACGCAGTATTTT
CDR3: CASRRLGTDTQYF

size: few
J: TRBJ2-1
D: TRBD2
V: TRBV6-2/TRBV6-3
DNA: TGTGCCATCCAGGCTCGGGGGAGGGCCTTTGAGCAGTTCTTC
CDR3: CAIQARGRAFEQFF

size: few
J: TRBJ1-4
D: -
V: TRBV4-3
DNA: TGCGCCAGCAGCCAATCCCAGGGTAATAATGAAAAACTGTTTTTT
CDR3: CASSQSQGNNEKLFF

size: -
J: TRBJ2-7
D: TRBD2
V: TRBV23-1
DNA: TGCGCCAGCAGTCAATCGGGGGCAGGGGGACTAGCGGGAAAGTACGAGCAGTACTTC
CDR3: CASSQSGAGGLAGKYEQYF

size: -
J: TRBJ1-1
D: TRBD1
V: TRBV7-6
DNA: TGTGCCAGCAGCTCCTTACAGGGGGCTAACACTGAAGCTTTCTTT
CDR3: CASSSLQGANTEAFF

size: -
J: TRBJ1-5
D: TRBD1
V: TRBV6-5
DNA: TGTGCCAGCAGAGCGACAGGGAACGGTCAGCCCCAGCATTTT
CDR3: CASRATGNGQPQHF

size: few
J: TRBJ2-7
D: -
V: TRBV9
DNA: TGTGCCAGCAGCGAGACAGGATCCTACGAGCAGTACTTC
CDR3: CASSETGSYEQYF

size: many
J: TRBJ1-1
D: -
V: TRBV7-2
DNA: TGTGCCAGCAGCAAACGGGTCATGAACACTGAAGCTTTCTTT
CDR3: CASSKRVMNTEAFF

size: -
J: TRBJ1-1
D: TRBD1
V: TRBV27
DNA: TGTGCCAGCAGTTTATTGCCGGGACAGGGGGAAGCTTTCTTT
CDR3: CASSLLPGQGEAFF

size: -
J: TRBJ2-1
D: -
V: TRBV7-9
DNA: TGTGCCAGCAGCTTAGTGTCCCTAGTACTTGAGCAGTTCTTC
CDR3: CASSLVSLVLEQFF

size: many
J: TRBJ1-5
D: -
V: TRBV20-1
DNA: TGCAGTGCCTCAGGGTATAGCAATCAGCCCCAGCATTTT
CDR3: CSASGYSNQPQHF

size: many
J: TRBJ2-3
D: TRBD1
V: TRBV6-4
DNA: TGTGCCAGCAGTGGGACAGGGGGCGCAGATACGCAGTATTTT
CDR3: CASSGTGGADTQYF

size: many
J: TRBJ2-3
D: TRBD2
V: TRBV7-2
DNA: TGTGCCAGCAGCTTTTATGGCAGGGAGGGCACGCAGTATTTT
CDR3: CASSFYGREGTQYF

size: -
J: TRBJ2-3
D: TRBD2
V: TRBV15
DNA: TGTGCCACCAGCAGGCTAGCGGGGGAGGATACGCAGTATTTT
CDR3: CATSRLAGEDTQYF

size: many
J: TRBJ2-7
D: -
V: TRBV7-9
DNA: TGTGCCAGCAGCTCCGGCCGACTTAGCTCCTACGAGCAGTACTTC
CDR3: CASSSGRLSSYEQYF

size: few
J: TRBJ2-3
D: -
V: TRBV7-2
DNA: TGTGCCAGCAGCTTACTCTCCCTCCATGGTGCAGATACGCAGTATTTT
CDR3: CASSLLSLHGADTQYF

size: few
J: TRBJ2-1
D: -
V: TRBV24-1
DNA: TGTGCCACCAGTGATTGGGACACAAACAATGAGCAGTTCTTC
CDR3: CATSDWDTNNEQFF

size: medium-sized
J: TRBJ2-6
D: TRBD2
V: TRBV30
DNA: TGTGCCTGGAATCAAGCGGGGGCGCCACCCTCTGGGGCCAACGTCCTGACTTTC
CDR3: CAWNQAGAPPSGANVLTF

size: many
J: TRBJ2-7
D: -
V: TRBV5-4
DNA: TGTGCCAGCAGCTCAGGGCTACGGTCCTACGAGCAGTACTTC
CDR3: CASSSGLRSYEQYF

size: many
J: TRBJ2-3
D: -
V: TRBV20-1
DNA: TGCAGTGCTAGAGATCTGAGGGAGTTGGCCGATACGCAGTATTTT
CDR3: CSARDLRELADTQYF

size: many
J: TRBJ2-7
D: -
V: TRBV18
DNA: TGTGCCAGCTCACCGGAGCCAGGGGTGACCTACGAGCAGTACTTC
CDR3: CASSPEPGVTYEQYF

size: many
J: TRBJ2-3
D: -
V: TRBV29-1
DNA: TGCAGCGTATACCGGGATACGCAGTATTTT
CDR3: CSVYRDTQYF

size: -
J: TRBJ2-2
D: -
V: TRBV10-3
DNA: TGTGCCATCAAAGGTGGAACAGATCGTGGCACCGGGGAGCTGTTTTTT
CDR3: CAIKGGTDRGTGELFF

size: -
J: TRBJ2-2
D: -
V: TRBV20-1
DNA: TGCAGTGTTAGAGAATGGGGGCGCGACACCGGGGAGCTGTTTTTT
CDR3: CSVREWGRDTGELFF

size: -
J: TRBJ2-2
D: -
V: TRBV2
DNA: TGTGCCAGCAGTTGGAGGGTAGCGGATACCGGGGAGCTGTTTTTT
CDR3: CASSWRVADTGELFF

size: many
J: TRBJ2-3
D: -
V: TRBV6-6
DNA: TGTGCCAGCAGTTACGCCGGACAGATTACAGATACGCAGTATTTT
CDR3: CASSYAGQITDTQYF

size: few
J: TRBJ2-3
D: TRBD1
V: TRBV20-1
DNA: TGCAGTGCTAGAAGGGGGCCCACAGATACGCAGTATTTT
CDR3: CSARRGPTDTQYF

size: many
J: TRBJ2-7
D: -
V: TRBV20-1
DNA: TGCAGTGCCCTGGGGACCGATAGACCCTACGAGCAGTACTTC
CDR3: CSALGTDRPYEQYF

size: -
J: TRBJ1-2
D: TRBD1
V: TRBV6-1
DNA: TGTGCCAGCACCTGGGACAGGGGACGCTATGGCTACACCTTC
CDR3: CASTWDRGRYGYTF

size: many
J: TRBJ2-2
D: -
V: TRBV19
DNA: TGTGCCAGTAGTATGGGGGCCGGGGAGCTGTTTTTT
CDR3: CASSMGAGELFF

size: -
J: TRBJ2-3
D: -
V: TRBV12-5
DNA: TGTGCTAGTGGAGCTGCAGATACGCAGTATTTT
CDR3: CASGAADTQYF

size: -
J: TRBJ1-2
D: -
V: TRBV30
DNA: TGTGCCTGGAGGCCTCCCGGGCCCTATGGCTACACCTTC
CDR3: CAWRPPGPYGYTF

size: -
J: TRBJ1-6
D: TRBD1
V: TRBV10-3
DNA: TGTGCCATCAGTGAGTCGTACGGGACAGGGGGAAATTCACCCCTCCACTTT
CDR3: CAISESYGTGGNSPLHF

size: few
J: TRBJ1-3
D: -
V: TRBV7-8
DNA: TGTGCCAGCAGCTTATGGTCGAACACCATATATTTT
CDR3: CASSLWSNTIYF

size: many
J: TRBJ2-7
D: -
V: TRBV7-2
DNA: TGTGCCAGCAGCTTAGCAGGGGAGCAGTACTTC
CDR3: CASSLAGEQYF

size: many
J: TRBJ1-4
D: -
V: TRBV4-3
DNA: TGCGCCAGCAGCCAAGATATGGTTAGGCAGGGTGAAAAACTGTTTTTT
CDR3: CASSQDMVRQGEKLFF

size: -
J: TRBJ1-5
D: -
V: TRBV7-2
DNA: TGTGCCAGCAGCTTCAGCGGGGCGGGCAATCAGCCCCAGCATTTT
CDR3: CASSFSGAGNQPQHF

size: few
J: TRBJ1-5
D: -
V: TRBV20-1
DNA: TGCAGTGCTAGAGACGCCAGAGGCCTGGGCAATCAGCCCCAGCATTTT
CDR3: CSARDARGLGNQPQHF

size: many
J: TRBJ1-3
D: TRBD1
V: TRBV20-1
DNA: TGCAGTGCTGGGGAGACAGGGGCGGCTGGAAACACCATATATTTT
CDR3: CSAGETGAAGNTIYF

size: many
J: TRBJ1-4
D: TRBD1
V: TRBV30
DNA: TGTGCCTGGAGTACCCGGACAGGGAGAGTCGAAAAACTGTTTTTT
CDR3: CAWSTRTGRVEKLFF

size: -
J: TRBJ1-6
D: -
V: TRBV6-2/TRBV6-3
DNA: TGTGCCAGCAAAGACAGAAATAATTCACCCCTCCACTTT
CDR3: CASKDRNNSPLHF

size: few
J: TRBJ2-3
D: -
V: TRBV5-1
DNA: TGCGCCAGCAGCCCCTACACAGATACGCAGTATTTT
CDR3: CASSPYTDTQYF